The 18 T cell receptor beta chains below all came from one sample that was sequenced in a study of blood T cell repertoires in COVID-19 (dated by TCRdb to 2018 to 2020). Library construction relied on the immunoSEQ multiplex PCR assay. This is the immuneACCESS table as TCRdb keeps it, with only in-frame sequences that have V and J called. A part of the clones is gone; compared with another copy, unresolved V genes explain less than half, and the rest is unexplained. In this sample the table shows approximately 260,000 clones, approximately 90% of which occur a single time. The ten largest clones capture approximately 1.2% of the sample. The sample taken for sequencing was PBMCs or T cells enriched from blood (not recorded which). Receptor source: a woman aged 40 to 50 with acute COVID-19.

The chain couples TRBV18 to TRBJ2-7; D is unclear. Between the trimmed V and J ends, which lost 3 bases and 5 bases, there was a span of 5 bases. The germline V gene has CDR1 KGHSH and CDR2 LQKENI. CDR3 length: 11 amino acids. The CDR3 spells CASSPSDEQYF. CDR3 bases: TGTGCCAGCTCACCGAGCGACGAGCAGTACTTC.

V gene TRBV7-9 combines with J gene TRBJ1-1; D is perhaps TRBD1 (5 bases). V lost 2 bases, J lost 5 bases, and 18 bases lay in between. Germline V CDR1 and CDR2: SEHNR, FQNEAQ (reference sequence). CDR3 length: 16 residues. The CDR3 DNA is TGTGCCAGCAGCTTACATCAGGGACTTTGGGGAACTGAAGCTTTCTTT. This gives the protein CASSLHQGLWGTEAFF.

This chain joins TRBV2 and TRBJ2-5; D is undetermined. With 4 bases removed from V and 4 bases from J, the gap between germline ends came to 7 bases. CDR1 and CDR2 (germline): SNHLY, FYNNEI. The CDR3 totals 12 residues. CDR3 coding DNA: TGTGCCAGCAGTGTGGTCAGAGAGACCCAGTACTTC. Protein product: CASSVVRETQYF.

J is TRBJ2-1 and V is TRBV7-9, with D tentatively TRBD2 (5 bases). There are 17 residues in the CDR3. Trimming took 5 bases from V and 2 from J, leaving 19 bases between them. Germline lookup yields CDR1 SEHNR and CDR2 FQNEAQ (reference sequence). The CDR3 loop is CASSPKVRLAPYNEQFF. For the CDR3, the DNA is TGTGCCAGCAGCCCCAAGGTTCGGCTAGCCCCCTACAATGAGCAGTTCTTC. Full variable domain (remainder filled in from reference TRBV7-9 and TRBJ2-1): DTGVSQNPRHKITKRGQNVTFRCDPISEHNRLYWYRQTLGQGPEFLTYFQNEAQLEKSRLLSDRFSAERPKGSFSTLEIQRTEQGDSAMYLCASSPKVRLAPYNEQFFGPGTRLTVL.

CDR3 in amino acids: CASSPPLETTDTQYF. CDR3 bases: TGTGCCAGCAGCCCCCCACTAGAGACCACAGATACGCAGTATTTT. The chain uses TRBV5-6 and TRBJ2-3, with D maybe TRBD2 (5 bases). This CDR3 contains 15 residues. Trimming shortened V by 4 bases and J by 2 bases, and 14 bases separated the two germline ends. Looked up from germline, CDR1 is SGHDT and CDR2 is YYEEEE.

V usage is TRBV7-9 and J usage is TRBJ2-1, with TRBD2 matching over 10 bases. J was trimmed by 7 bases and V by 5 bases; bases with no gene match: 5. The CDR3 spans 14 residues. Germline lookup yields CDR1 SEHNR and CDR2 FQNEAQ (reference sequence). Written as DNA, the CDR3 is TGTGCCAGCAGCGATCGACTAGCGGGTAATGAGCAGTTCTTC. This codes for CASSDRLAGNEQFF.

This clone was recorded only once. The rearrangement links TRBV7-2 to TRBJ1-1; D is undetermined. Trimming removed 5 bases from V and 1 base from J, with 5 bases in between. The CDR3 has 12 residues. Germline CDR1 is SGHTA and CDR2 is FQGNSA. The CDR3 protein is CASSGPNTEAFF. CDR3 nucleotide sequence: TGTGCCAGCAGCGGCCCGAACACTGAAGCTTTCTTT.

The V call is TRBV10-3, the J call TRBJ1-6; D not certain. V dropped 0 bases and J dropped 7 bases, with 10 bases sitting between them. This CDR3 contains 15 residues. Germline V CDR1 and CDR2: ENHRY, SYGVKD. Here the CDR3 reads CAISESRLRNSPLHF. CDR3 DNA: TGTGCCATCAGTGAGTCAAGGTTGCGGAATTCACCCCTCCACTTT.

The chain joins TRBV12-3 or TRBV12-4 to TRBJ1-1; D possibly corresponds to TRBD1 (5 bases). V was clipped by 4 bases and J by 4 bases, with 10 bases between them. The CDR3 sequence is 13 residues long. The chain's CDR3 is CASSWGVTTEAFF. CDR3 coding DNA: TGTGCCAGCAGTTGGGGGGTGACCACTGAAGCTTTCTTT.

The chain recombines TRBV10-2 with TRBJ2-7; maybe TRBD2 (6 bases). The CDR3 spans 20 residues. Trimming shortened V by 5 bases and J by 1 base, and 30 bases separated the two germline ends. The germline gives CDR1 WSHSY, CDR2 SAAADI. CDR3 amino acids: CASSRLFPAEAGINSYEQYV. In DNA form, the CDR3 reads TGCGCCAGCAGTCGCCTCTTCCCGGCGGAGGCGGGGATTAATTCCTACGAGCAGTACGTC.

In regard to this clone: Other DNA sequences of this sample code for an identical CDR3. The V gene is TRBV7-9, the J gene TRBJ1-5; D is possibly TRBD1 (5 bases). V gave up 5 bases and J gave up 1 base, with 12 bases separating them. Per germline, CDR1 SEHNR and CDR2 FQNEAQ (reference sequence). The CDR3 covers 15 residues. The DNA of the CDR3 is TGTGCCAGCAGCCCGCAGGGAGGGAGCAATCAGCCCCAGCATTTT. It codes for CASSPQGGSNQPQHF.

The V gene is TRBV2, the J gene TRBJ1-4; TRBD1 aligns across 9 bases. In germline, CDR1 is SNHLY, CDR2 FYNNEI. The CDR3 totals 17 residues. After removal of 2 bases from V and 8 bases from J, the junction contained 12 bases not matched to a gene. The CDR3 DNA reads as TGTGCCAGCAGTGAACTTGGTGGGGACAGGGTTTGGGAAAAACTGTTTTTT. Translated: CASSELGGDRVWEKLFF.

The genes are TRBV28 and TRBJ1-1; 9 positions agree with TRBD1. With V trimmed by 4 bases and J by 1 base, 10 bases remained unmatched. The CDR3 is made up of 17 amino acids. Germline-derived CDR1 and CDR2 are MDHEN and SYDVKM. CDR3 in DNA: TGTGCCAGCAGTTATCTGTCGACAGGGGGGGCGAACACTGAAGCTTTCTTT. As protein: CASSYLSTGGANTEAFF. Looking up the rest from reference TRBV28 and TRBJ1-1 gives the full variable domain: DVKVTQSSRYLVKRTGEKVFLECVQDMDHENMFWYRQDPGLGLRLIYFSYDVKMKEKGDIPEGYSVSREKKERFSLILESASTNQTSMYLCASSYLSTGGANTEAFFGQGTRLTVV.

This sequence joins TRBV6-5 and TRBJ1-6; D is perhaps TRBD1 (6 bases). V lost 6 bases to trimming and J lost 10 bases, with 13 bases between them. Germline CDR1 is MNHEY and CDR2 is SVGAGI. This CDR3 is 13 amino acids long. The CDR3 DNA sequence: TGTGCCAGCAGCCCCACAGGGATCTCACCCCTCCACTTT. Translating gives CASSPTGISPLHF.

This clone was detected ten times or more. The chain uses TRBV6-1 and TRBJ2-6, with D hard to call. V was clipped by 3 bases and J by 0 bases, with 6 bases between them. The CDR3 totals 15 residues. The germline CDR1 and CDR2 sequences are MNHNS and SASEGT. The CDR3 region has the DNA TGTGCCAGCAGTGAGAGGTTCTCTGGGGCCAACGTCCTGACTTTC. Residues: CASSERFSGANVLTF.

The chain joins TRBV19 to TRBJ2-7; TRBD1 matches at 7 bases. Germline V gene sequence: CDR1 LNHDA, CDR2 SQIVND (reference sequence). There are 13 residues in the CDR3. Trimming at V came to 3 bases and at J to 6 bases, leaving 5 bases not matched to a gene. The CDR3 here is CASSMGQSREQYF. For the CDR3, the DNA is TGTGCCAGTAGTATGGGACAGTCCCGCGAGCAGTACTTC.

Written as DNA, the CDR3 is TGTGCCAGCAGCCAGGAGGGGACAGGGATTGAGCAGTTCTTC. This translates into CASSQEGTGIEQFF. The chain couples TRBV3-1 (or the pseudogene TRBV3-2) to TRBJ2-1, with 9 nucleotides matching TRBD1. The trim removed 3 bases at V and 9 bases at J, leaving 6 bases unmatched. This CDR3 region has 14 residues. Germline assignment: CDR1 LGHDT and CDR2 YNNKEL (reference sequence).

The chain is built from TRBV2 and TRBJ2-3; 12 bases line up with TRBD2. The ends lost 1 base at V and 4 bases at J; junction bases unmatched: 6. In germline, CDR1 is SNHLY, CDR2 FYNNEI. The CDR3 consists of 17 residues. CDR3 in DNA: TGTGCCAGCAGTGAAGAGACAGGACTAGCGGGACCAGATACGCAGTATTTT. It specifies CASSEETGLAGPDTQYF. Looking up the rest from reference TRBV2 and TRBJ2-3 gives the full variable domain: EPEVTQTPSHQVTQMGQEVILRCVPISNHLYFYWYRQILGQKVEFLVSFYNNEISEKSEIFDDQFSVERPDGSNFTLKIRSTKLEDSAMYFCASSEETGLAGPDTQYFGPGTRLTVL.